This TCR beta chain stems from a study of blood T cell repertoires in COVID-19. Whole-study context: Researchers got acute and convalescent COVID-19 samples from the United States, Italy and Spain.

Authors' data handling: Nucleated cell counts were estimated from reference gene primer amplification. Method: immunoSEQ multiplex PCR; TCRdb's copy keeps in-frame clones and lacks some. Clone size and V and J calls were adopted from that table, with D and trimming inferred from the DNA. Seen here are around 300,000 clones, 87% observed once, and the top ten hold 6% to 7%. Participants reported their clinical history, and cohort assignment relied on those reports. Recovered status in Cohort 3 required two negative PCRs, clearance, or symptom resolution. The origin of this receptor is a woman aged 40 to 49 who had recovered from COVID-19. Sequencing used PBMCs or T cells enriched from blood (not recorded which).

CDR3 DNA: TGTGCCAGCAGTTCCTCGGGACAGGGGGCCCCCGGGGAGCTGTTTTTT. Its translation: CASSSSGQGAPGELFF. The chain joins TRBV9 to TRBJ2-2; 12 bases line up with TRBD1. The CDR3 has 16 residues. Per the germline V gene, CDR1 is SGDLS and CDR2 is YYNGEE. Trimming took 5 bases from V and 6 from J; bases not matched to a gene: 8.